Presented here are 30 T cell receptor beta chains from one specimen sequenced in a study of Graves' ophthalmopathy and Graves' hyperthyroidism. The authors amplified TCR beta CDR3 regions from RNA transcripts. The authors performed first-round RT-PCR with HTBI primers and then a second-round multiplex PCR. TCRdb itself ran the multiplex PCR reads through MiXCR, one entry per CDR3 protein. The data show approximately 700,000 distinct CDR3 sequences, 40% seen once. Material: peripheral blood. The origin of the receptors is an adult man with Graves' ophthalmopathy.

This clonotype appeared a few times. The rearrangement uses TRBV2 and TRBJ2-7, with a tentative D call TRBD2 (6 bases). The ends were cut back, 7 bases at V and 4 bases at J, with 17 bases in the middle. Per germline, CDR1 SNHLY and CDR2 FYNNEI. This CDR3 has 14 residues. The CDR3 loop is CASTNAGLIYEQYF. CDR3 DNA: TGTGCCAGCACGAACGCGGGATTAATTTACGAGCAGTACTTC.

This clonotype was found a few times. J is TRBJ2-2 and V is TRBV11-2; tentative D call: TRBD1 (6 bases). The V and J ends lost 5 bases and 2 bases respectively, with 12 bases between them. The CDR3 length is 15 residues. Germline CDR1 SGHAT, CDR2 FQNNGV. CDR3 residues: CASSIQDSNTGELFF. The CDR3 DNA reads TGTGCCAGCAGCATCCAGGACAGCAACACCGGGGAGCTGTTTTTT.

This clonotype was found a few times. J is TRBJ2-7 and V is TRBV14, with D possibly matching TRBD2 (5 bases). CDR3 size: 14 residues. Trimming stripped 4 bases from V and 8 bases from J, with 18 bases between. Germline V gives CDR1 SGHDN, CDR2 FVKESK. The CDR3 DNA reads as TGTGCCAGCAGCCCACTAGATCAGCGCAGCCAGCAGTACTTC. Protein product: CASSPLDQRSQQYF.

In the case of this clonotype: Relative to the germline gene, one junction end is altered; a read error may explain this. The CDR3 bases are TGTGCCATCAGTGAGGGACAGGGGTGGGTTTTT. It codes for CAISEGQGWVF. The chain employs TRBV10-3 and TRBJ1-3; 9 nucleotides align to TRBD1. The germline V gene encodes CDR1 ENHRY and CDR2 SYGVKD. This CDR3 has 11 residues.

Only a few counts were recorded for this clonotype. The V and J genes are TRBV25-1 and TRBJ2-2, with D unclear. CDR3 length equals 10 residues. Germline lookup yields CDR1 MGHDK and CDR2 SYGVNS. Trimming shortened V by 2 bases and J by 8 bases, and 0 bases separated the two germline ends. CDR3: CASSEGELFF. The CDR3 DNA sequence: TGTGCCAGCAGTGAAGGGGAGCTGTTTTTT. Complete variable domain (other parts from reference TRBV25-1 and TRBJ2-2): EADIYQTPRYLVIGTGKKITLECSQTMGHDKMYWYQQDPGMELHLIHYSYGVNSTEKGDLSSESTVSRIRTEHFPLTLESARPSHTSQYLCASSEGELFFGEGSRLTVL.

This clonotype was seen repeatedly, ten times or more. V and J are TRBV29-1 and TRBJ2-6; 7 bases are shared with TRBD1. V shed 4 bases, J shed 3 bases, and the junction held 6 bases outside the gene matches. The V gene's germline CDR1 is SQVTM and CDR2 ANQGSEA. This CDR3 spans 15 amino acids. The CDR3 coding sequence is TGCAGCGTTGGATTGGGGACAGTTGGGGCCAACGTCCTGACTTTC. Translating gives CSVGLGTVGANVLTF.

The chain carries TRBV7-3 and TRBJ2-5; 8 bases align to TRBD2. The germline V gene encodes CDR1 SGHTA and CDR2 FQGTGA. J was trimmed by 4 bases and V by 0 bases; bases with no gene match: 4. CDR3 length: 15 amino acids. The CDR3 DNA sequence: TGTGCCAGCAGCTTAACGGGGCTAGCGGGAGAGACCCAGTACTTC. Protein sequence: CASSLTGLAGETQYF.

Comment on this clonotype: A read error may account for a junction end that differs from germline. The genes are TRBV14 and TRBJ2-5; 10 bases align to TRBD2. Looked up from germline, CDR1 is SGHDN and CDR2 is FVKESK. The CDR3 length is 16 residues. CDR3 loop: CAGSQGGLAGEETQYF. The CDR3 nucleotides read TGTGCCGGCAGCCAAGGAGGTCTAGCGGGAGAAGAGACCCAGTACTTC. Full variable domain (missing parts from reference TRBV14 and TRBJ2-5): EAGVTQFPSHSVIEKGQTVTLRCDPISGHDNLYWYRRVMGKEIKFLLHFVKESKQDESGMPNNRFLAERTGGTYSTLKVQPAELEDSGVYFCAGSQGGLAGEETQYFGPGTRLLVL.

This clonotype occurred a few times. A much bigger clone sits one base away, suggesting this may be a read error. The rearrangement uses TRBV10-2 and TRBJ2-7; D is unresolved. Germline CDR1 WSHSY, CDR2 SAAADI. This CDR3 region has 11 residues. The CDR3 loop is CASNRAYEQYF. As DNA, the CDR3 is TGTGCCAGCAATCGAGCCTACGAGCAGTACTTC.

This clonotype occurred many times. The rearrangement links TRBV9 to TRBJ1-2; D gene ambiguous. The length of the CDR3 is 15 residues. CDR1 and CDR2 (germline): SGDLS, YYNGEE. The V end was cut by 1 base, the J end by 8 bases, with 18 bases between. The CDR3 loop is CASSVSAEPWEGYTF. CDR3 bases: TGTGCCAGCAGCGTATCGGCCGAACCATGGGAAGGCTACACCTTC.

As concerns this clonotype: Relative to the germline gene, one junction end is altered; a read error may explain this. The chain links TRBV7-2 to TRBJ2-7; 7 bases are a match to TRBD2. This CDR3 spans 15 amino acids. Germline V gene sequence: CDR1 SGHTA, CDR2 FQGNSA. DNA for the CDR3: TGTGCCAGCAGCCAACGTCCCCCCAGGGAGGGCGAGCAGTGCTTC. Translation: CASSQRPPREGEQCF.

V and J are TRBV7-3 and TRBJ1-3; TRBD1 agrees at 9 bases. Losses at the gene ends were 5 bases for V and 0 bases for J; bases not matched to a gene: 2. Germline values: CDR1 SGHTA, CDR2 FQGTGA. The CDR3 runs to 15 residues. The CDR3, as DNA: TGTGCCAGCAGCGGGGACAGGGTCTCTGGAAACACCATATATTTT. Protein product: CASSGDRVSGNTIYF.

V usage is TRBV20-1 and J usage is TRBJ2-7; 13 positions agree with TRBD2. CDR3 length: 15 amino acids. V was pared by 6 bases and J by 6 bases, with 11 bases of the junction left unmatched. The germline gives CDR1 DFQATT, CDR2 SNEGSKA (reference sequence). CDR3 coding DNA: TGCAGTGCCACCAAACTAGCGGGAGGGCTGGGCGAGCAGTACTTC. It encodes CSATKLAGGLGEQYF.

The chain joins TRBV7-9 to TRBJ1-2; D not certain. The CDR3 has 14 residues. Trimming removed 9 bases from V and 2 bases from J, with 16 bases in between. Germline CDR1 and CDR2: SEHNR and FQNEAQ (reference sequence). DNA of the CDR3: TGTGCCAGTCCCGCAGGCCATCGGAACTATGGCTACACCTTC. Translated: CASPAGHRNYGYTF.

In its sample, this clonotype was seen many times. The V and J genes are TRBV12-3 or TRBV12-4 and TRBJ2-5; 8 bases map to TRBD1. The CDR3 covers 14 residues. V gave up 5 bases and J gave up 4 bases; unmatched junction bases: 6. The CDR3 sequence is CASSEGQGRETQYF. The CDR3 DNA is TGTGCCAGCAGTGAAGGACAGGGACGAGAGACCCAGTACTTC.

V usage is TRBV20-1 and J usage is TRBJ1-3; tentative D call: TRBD1 (5 bases). Germline CDR1 DFQATT, CDR2 SNEGSKA (reference sequence). The length of the CDR3 is 15 residues. V was clipped by 1 base and J by 1 base, with 11 bases between them. DNA for the CDR3: TGCAGTGCTAGAGCCCCGACAGCTTCTGGAAACACCATATATTTT. Translating it yields CSARAPTASGNTIYF.

The DNA for the CDR3 is TGTGCCACCAGCAGAGAGAATGAAAAACTGTTTTTT. It specifies CATSRENEKLFF. J is TRBJ1-4 and V is TRBV15; no firm D call. CDR1 is LNHNV and CDR2 is YYDKDF in the germline V gene (reference sequence). The CDR3 covers 12 residues. The V and J ends lost 0 bases and 5 bases respectively, with 1 base between them.

This clonotype was seen more than once but under ten times. This chain uses TRBV7-2 with TRBJ1-1, with D unresolved. CDR3 length: 14 amino acids. In germline, CDR1 is SGHTA, CDR2 FQGNSA. Trimming left V 3 bases short and J 0 bases short, with 8 bases between. CDR3 DNA sequence: TGTGCCAGCAGCTTTACGACGGTGAACACTGAAGCTTTCTTT. Its protein product is CASSFTTVNTEAFF.

This chain's CDR3 is CASKRGGGDNEQYF. The CDR3 DNA reads as TGTGCCAGCAAAAGAGGCGGGGGGGACAACGAGCAGTACTTC. The chain uses TRBV7-9 and TRBJ2-7, with 9 bases identical to TRBD2. The J segment lost 5 bases and the V segment lost 7 bases, leaving 9 bases of the junction unmatched. The germline V gene encodes CDR1 SEHNR and CDR2 FQNEAQ (reference sequence). This CDR3 has 14 residues.

In the case of this clonotype: This clone may be a read error of a much larger clone one base away. This chain connects TRBV25-1 to TRBJ1-6; no firm D call. The CDR3 has 13 amino acids. The germline CDR1 and CDR2 sequences are MGHDK and SYGVNS. V was trimmed by 9 bases and J by 10 bases, leaving 16 bases between them. The CDR3 DNA is TGTGCCAGTAGTATCCGGGCGCAATCACCCCTCCACTTT. Amino acids: CASSIRAQSPLHF.

V usage is TRBV7-8 and J usage is TRBJ2-6; D possibly corresponds to TRBD1 (5 bases). This CDR3 has 14 residues. Germline V gene data show CDR1 as SGHVS and CDR2 as FQNEAQ. Trimming left V 5 bases short and J 4 bases short, with 9 bases between. CDR3 region: CASSQRTGANVLTF. The DNA of the CDR3 is TGTGCCAGCAGCCAACGGACAGGGGCCAACGTCCTGACTTTC.

This chain joins TRBV4-3 and TRBJ2-7; TRBD1 is a possible D gene (6 bases). V was clipped by 0 bases and J by 3 bases, with 12 bases between them. Germline assignment: CDR1 LGHNA and CDR2 YSLEER. This CDR3 has 15 residues. The DNA of the CDR3 is TGCGCCAGCAGCCAAGAAGGGGTAGGGGGCTACGAGCAGTACTTC. It encodes CASSQEGVGGYEQYF.

In regard to this clonotype: A much larger clone differs from this one at a single base, so this may be a read error. The chain recombines TRBV9 with TRBJ2-5; D uncertain. There are 14 residues in the CDR3. Germline V gives CDR1 SGDLS, CDR2 YYNGEE. With 0 bases removed from V and 4 bases from J, the gap between germline ends came to 10 bases. The CDR3 here is CASSVGSGVETQYF. The CDR3, as DNA: TGTGCCAGCAGCGTAGGAAGTGGTGTAGAGACCCAGTACTTC. The variable domain in full, completed from reference TRBV9 and TRBJ2-5, reads DSGVTQTPKHLITATGQRVTLRCSPRSGDLSVYWYQQSLDQGLQFLIQYYNGEERAKGNILERFSAQQFPDLHSELNLSSLELGDSALYFCASSVGSGVETQYFGPGTRLLVL.

Comments on this clonotype: One junction end does not reproduce the germline sequence, and a read error may be involved. The chain employs TRBV20-1 and TRBJ1-5; perhaps TRBD1 as D (5 bases). The CDR3 has 15 amino acids. CDR1 and CDR2 (germline): DFQATT, SNEGSKA (reference sequence). CDR3 amino acids: CNARGKGAGHQPQHF. CDR3 sequence (DNA): TGCAATGCTAGAGGCAAAGGGGCAGGACATCAGCCCCAGCATTTT.

This clonotype has just a few counts. The V and J genes are TRBV2 and TRBJ2-3; D not certain. Trimming shortened V by 6 bases and J by 1 base, and 11 bases separated the two germline ends. Germline CDR1 SNHLY, CDR2 FYNNEI. The CDR3 loop spans 14 amino acids. This CDR3 reads CASSRSSRTDTQYF. The CDR3 nucleotides are TGTGCCAGCAGCCGCAGCTCGCGCACAGATACGCAGTATTTT.

In nucleotides, the CDR3 is TGTGCCTGGAGTGTAACCAGAGCGTATGGCTACACCTTC. It yields the protein CAWSVTRAYGYTF. The chain joins TRBV19 to TRBJ1-2; D ambiguous. Germline V lookup: CDR1 LNHDA, CDR2 SQIVND (reference sequence). The V gene lost 11 bases and the J gene lost 5 bases, with 18 bases spanning the gap. CDR3 size: 13 residues.

This clonotype was detected ten times or more. This sequence joins TRBV29-1 and TRBJ1-1; a weak D match, TRBD1 (6 bases). The CDR3 is 14 residues long. The germline V gene has CDR1 SQVTM and CDR2 ANQGSEA. V dropped 7 bases and J dropped 5 bases, with 20 bases sitting between them. CDR3 sequence (DNA): TGCAGCGGATGGGGCGGGGGCGAGAGGACTGAAGCTTTCTTT. It translates to CSGWGGGERTEAFF.

This clonotype was recorded a few times. The gene calls are TRBV5-1 and TRBJ2-7; TRBD1 matches at 7 bases. In germline, CDR1 is SGHRS, CDR2 YFSETQ. CDR3 length equals 15 residues. V was pared by 4 bases and J by 2 bases, with 9 bases of the junction left unmatched. The CDR3, as DNA: TGCGCCAGCAGCCCCACGTCGCAGGGGGCCTACGAGCAGTACTTC. Protein: CASSPTSQGAYEQYF.

The rearrangement uses TRBV5-5 and TRBJ2-7; 7 bases are shared with TRBD1. Germline V CDR1 and CDR2: SGHKS, YYEKEE (reference sequence). V dropped 5 bases and J dropped 2; count of bases not matched to a gene: 16. This CDR3 is built from 17 residues. The CDR3 sequence is CASRIGLGGQPTYEQYF. In DNA form, the CDR3 reads TGTGCCAGCAGGATCGGATTAGGGGGACAGCCGACCTACGAGCAGTACTTC.

At least ten counts were recorded for this clonotype. This chain uses TRBV5-8 with TRBJ1-6; no clear D gene. In germline, CDR1 is SGHTS, CDR2 YDEGEE. Trimming took 1 base from V and 10 from J, leaving 9 bases between them. CDR3 length equals 13 residues. For the CDR3, the DNA is TGTGCCAGCAGCTTGAGGGTTCGGTCACCCCTCCACTTT. It codes for CASSLRVRSPLHF.